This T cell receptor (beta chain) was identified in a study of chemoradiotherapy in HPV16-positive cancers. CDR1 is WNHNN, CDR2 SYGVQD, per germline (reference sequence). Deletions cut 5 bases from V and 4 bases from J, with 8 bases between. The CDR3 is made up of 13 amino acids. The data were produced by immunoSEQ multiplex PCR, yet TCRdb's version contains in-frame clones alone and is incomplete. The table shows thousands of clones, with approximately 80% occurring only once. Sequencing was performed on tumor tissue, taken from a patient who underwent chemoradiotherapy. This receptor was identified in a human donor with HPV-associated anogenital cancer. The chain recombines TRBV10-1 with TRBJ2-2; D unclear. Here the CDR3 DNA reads TGCGCCAGCAGTCCAGATCCCACCGGGGAGCTGTTTTTT. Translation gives CASSPDPTGELFF.